The clone carrying this TCR beta chain was picked up a small number of times. The antigen is undetermined. The sample belongs to a study of graft-versus-host responses after intestinal transplantation. J gave up 4 bases and V 1 base, and 3 bases lay outside the gene matches. CDR1 and CDR2 from the germline V gene are SQVTM and ANQGSEA. This CDR3 spans 13 amino acids. Using immunoSEQ multiplex PCR, the repertoire was profiled, and TCRdb retains in-frame clones only, with some absent. Among about 93,000 clones, roughly 91% were seen once, and the ten largest hold less than 0.6%. This chain links TRBV29-1 with TRBJ1-1; 7 nucleotides line up with TRBD1. Sequenced here: unstimulated CD8+ T cells sorted from spleen or lymph node cells, sampled before intestinal transplant. This TCR was recovered from a human donor who received an intestinal transplant. The DNA for the CDR3 is TGCAGCGTTGAAGGACAGGGCGGCACTGAAGCTTTCTTT. This encodes CSVEGQGGTEAFF.